This T cell receptor beta chain was captured in a study of blood T cell repertoires in COVID-19. About the research overall: The study drew acute and convalescent COVID-19 samples from the United States, Italy and Spain. In each case, the material was cDNA or gDNA derived from T cells, B-cell-depleted T cells, or PBMCs.

In the study's own analysis: The assay estimated nucleated cells by amplifying reference gene primers. This table comes from immunoSEQ multiplex PCR, and its TCRdb copy is limited to in-frame clones, with some not included. V, J and clone size derive from that table, while D and trimming were established from the DNA sequence. The data hold 95,000 to 100,000 clones, with 85% observed a single time. The CDR3 runs to 13 residues. The germline V gene has CDR1 KGHSH and CDR2 LQKENI. V was pared by 0 bases and J by 2 bases, with 4 bases between. This TCR came from a woman aged 70-85 years with active or convalescent COVID-19. The specimen was peripheral blood. V usage is TRBV18 and J usage is TRBJ2-5; no clear D gene. The CDR3 sequence is CASSPPPQETQYF. The CDR3 bases are TGTGCCAGCTCACCACCCCCTCAAGAGACCCAGTACTTC.